These 21 T cell receptor beta chains were sequenced from one sample in a study of T cells in Graves' hyperthyroidism and ophthalmopathy. The source material, RNA transcripts, was used to amplify TCR beta CDR3 regions. A first-round RT-PCR of the TCR CDR3 used the HTBI primer set. A single record per CDR3 protein comes from TCRdb applying MiXCR to the multiplex PCR reads. The sample holds about 690,000 distinct CDR3 sequences, 15% to 20% seen once. Material: blood. The receptors shown here come from a man aged 45-60 years with Graves' hyperthyroidism.

CDR3 sequence (DNA): TGTGCCACCAGTGATCCACTAGCGGGAGAAGGGCAAGAGACCCAGTACTTC. This encodes CATSDPLAGEGQETQYF. The chain joins TRBV24-1 to TRBJ2-5, with TRBD2 identical over 11 bases. Germline V gene data show CDR1 as KGHDR and CDR2 as SFDVKD. The CDR3 contains 17 residues. With 3 bases clipped from V and 2 bases from J, the junction kept 7 bases outside the gene matches.

This clonotype was counted many times. This chain links TRBV28 with TRBJ2-5; unclear D gene. The CDR3 length is 14 residues. Trimming removed 3 bases from V and 1 base from J, with 9 bases in between. Germline CDR1 and CDR2: MDHEN and SYDVKM. CDR3 DNA: TGTGCCAGCAGTTTCCTTAGCCTCCAAGAGACCCAGTACTTC. Translation gives CASSFLSLQETQYF.

This chain joins TRBV4-1 and TRBJ2-7, with D hard to call. V was clipped by 4 bases and J by 0 bases, with 10 bases between them. The CDR3 consists of 14 residues. CDR1 and CDR2 (germline): MGHRA, YSYEKL. The CDR3 spells CASSPEKVSYEQYF. The DNA of the CDR3 is TGCGCCAGCAGCCCTGAAAAGGTCTCCTACGAGCAGTACTTC.

This clonotype was detected many times. The rearrangement joins TRBV6-2 or TRBV6-3 to TRBJ1-1; D call uncertain. CDR3 length: 11 residues. With 2 bases removed from V and 11 bases from J, the gap between germline ends came to 9 bases. In germline, CDR1 is MNHEY, CDR2 SVGEGT. The CDR3 DNA follows: TGTGCCAGCAGTTACGGGTTGCGGGCTTTCTTT. Protein product: CASSYGLRAFF.

V is TRBV5-8 and J is TRBJ1-4; 7 bases line up with TRBD1. Looked up from germline, CDR1 is SGHTS and CDR2 is YDEGEE. The V segment lost 4 bases and the J segment 5 bases; nucleotides outside the gene matches: 5. This CDR3 has 14 amino acids. The CDR3, as DNA: TGTGCCAGCAGCGCGGGACAGCGAAATGAAAAACTGTTTTTT. Protein: CASSAGQRNEKLFF.

This clonotype was observed many times. The chain uses TRBV28 and TRBJ1-1; tentative D call: TRBD1 (5 bases). The CDR3 length is 13 residues. V was trimmed by 3 bases and J by 4 bases, leaving 9 bases between them. The germline CDR1 and CDR2 sequences are MDHEN and SYDVKM. In DNA, the CDR3 is TGTGCCAGCAGTTTCGCTGACAGCACTGAAGCTTTCTTT. Protein: CASSFADSTEAFF.

This clonotype was counted a few times. The J gene is TRBJ2-7, the V gene TRBV9, with 12 bases fitting TRBD2. CDR3 length: 16 amino acids. Trimming at V came to 2 bases and at J to 4 bases, leaving 7 bases not matched to a gene. In germline, CDR1 is SGDLS, CDR2 YYNGEE. The CDR3 sequence is CASSVDGLAGTYEQYF. The CDR3, as DNA: TGTGCCAGCAGCGTTGATGGACTAGCGGGAACATACGAGCAGTACTTC.

This clonotype was seen repeatedly, ten times or more. The chain employs TRBV29-1 and TRBJ2-7; no clear D. The germline CDR1 and CDR2 sequences are SQVTM and ANQGSEA. The V end lost 4 bases, the J end lost 2 bases, and 6 bases lay between the germline ends. This CDR3 region has 11 residues. CDR3 DNA: TGCAGCGTTGGCAGTACCTACGAGCAGTACTTC. Translating gives CSVGSTYEQYF.

This clonotype was seen only a few times. V and J are TRBV30 and TRBJ1-2, with D tentatively TRBD1 (6 bases). The CDR3 runs to 13 residues. CDR1 and CDR2 (germline): GTSNPN, SVGIG (reference sequence). Between the trimmed V and J ends, which lost 1 base and 6 bases, there was a span of 12 bases. Here the CDR3 reads CAWSGTDPNGYTF. CDR3 nucleotide sequence: TGTGCCTGGAGTGGGACAGACCCCAATGGCTACACCTTC.

The chain carries TRBV3-1 and TRBJ2-1; the match to TRBD2 covers 10 bases. Trimming at V came to 3 bases and at J to 9 bases, leaving 8 bases not matched to a gene. The CDR3 is 15 amino acids. The germline CDR1 and CDR2 sequences are LGHDT and YNNKEL (reference sequence). The chain's CDR3 is CASSHLAGEGSEQFF. CDR3 coding DNA: TGTGCCAGCAGCCATCTAGCGGGAGAGGGAAGTGAGCAGTTCTTC.

CDR3 nucleotides: TGTGCCACCAGTGAGGCGGGACTAGCGGGAAACGATGAGCAGTTCTTC. Translation gives CATSEAGLAGNDEQFF. The rearrangement joins TRBV24-1 to TRBJ2-1, with TRBD2 identical over 13 bases. The CDR3 consists of 16 residues. J was trimmed by 8 bases and V by 4 bases; bases with no gene match: 7. CDR1 KGHDR and CDR2 SFDVKD come from the germline V gene.

This rearrangement joins TRBV25-1 to TRBJ1-3; D remains unclear. Trimming removed 6 bases at V and 0 bases at J, with 6 bases between. Germline CDR1 MGHDK, CDR2 SYGVNS. This CDR3 spans 13 amino acids. The CDR3 here is CASSAVSGNTIYF. In DNA, the CDR3 is TGTGCCAGCAGCGCAGTCTCTGGAAACACCATATATTTT.

The chain is built from TRBV12-3 or TRBV12-4 and TRBJ2-3, with 10 bases matching TRBD2. With V trimmed by 5 bases and J by 0 bases, 11 bases remained unmatched. CDR3 size: 18 residues. The CDR3 sequence: CASSPTHLAGASTDTQYF. The CDR3 DNA is TGTGCCAGCAGTCCCACCCACCTAGCGGGGGCTAGCACAGATACGCAGTATTTT.

The CDR3 loop reads CASSAPAGYSTDTQYF. The CDR3 nucleotides are TGTGCCAGCAGCGCTCCAGCGGGATATAGCACAGATACGCAGTATTTT. The chain joins TRBV9 to TRBJ2-3, with TRBD2 matching 7 bases. V dropped 3 bases and J dropped 0; count of bases not matched to a gene: 7. CDR3 length equals 16 residues. Looked up from germline, CDR1 is SGDLS and CDR2 is YYNGEE.

The chain is built from TRBV25-1 and TRBJ2-3; TRBD1 might be the D (5 bases). This CDR3 region has 16 residues. V was pared by 3 bases and J by 2 bases, with 15 bases between. Germline V gives CDR1 MGHDK, CDR2 SYGVNS. The CDR3 DNA reads as TGTGCCAGCAGTGAGGGTAAGGGGAAGTACACAGATACGCAGTATTTT. Amino acids: CASSEGKGKYTDTQYF.

The table lists this clonotype with many counts. The chain links TRBV18 to TRBJ1-2; tentative D call: TRBD1 (6 bases). Germline CDR1 and CDR2: KGHSH and LQKENI. Trimming removed 2 bases at V and 1 base at J, with 17 bases between. This CDR3 spans 17 amino acids. This CDR3 is CASSPNRDNQRNYGYTF. As DNA, the CDR3 is TGTGCCAGCTCACCAAACAGGGACAACCAGCGTAACTATGGCTACACCTTC. The full variable domain, in which reference TRBV18 and TRBJ1-2 provide the parts outside the CDR3, is NAGVMQNPRHLVRRRGQEARLRCSPMKGHSHVYWYRQLPEEGLKFMVYLQKENIIDESGMPKERFSAEFPKEGPSILRIQQVVRGDSAAYFCASSPNRDNQRNYGYTFGSGTRLTVV.

The chain combines TRBV12-3 or TRBV12-4 with TRBJ1-1, with a weak D call TRBD1 (5 bases). This CDR3 has 15 amino acids. V shed 4 bases and J shed 2 bases, with 14 bases lying between them. The CDR3 coding sequence is TGTGCCAGCAGTTCCACAGACAGTCTCAACACTGAAGCTTTCTTT. It specifies CASSSTDSLNTEAFF.

This chain uses TRBV3-1 with TRBJ2-7; no reliable D call. CDR1 is LGHDT, CDR2 YNNKEL, per germline (reference sequence). This CDR3 spans 13 amino acids. Trimming shortened V by 4 bases and J by 4 bases, and 11 bases separated the two germline ends. CDR3 loop: CASSPTWAYEQYF. The CDR3 DNA is TGTGCCAGCAGCCCAACTTGGGCGTACGAGCAGTACTTC.

This clonotype was seen a handful of times. This chain uses TRBV6-1 with TRBJ1-3; D is unresolved. The germline V gene encodes CDR1 MNHNS and CDR2 SASEGT. CDR3 size: 15 residues. Trimming took 8 bases from V and 0 from J, leaving 14 bases between them. CDR3 residues: CASSDGSNSGNTIYF. The CDR3 nucleotides are TGTGCCAGCTCGGACGGATCAAACTCTGGAAACACCATATATTTT.

This clonotype was seen a few times. CDR3 loop: CASSLGWRKNTEAFF. DNA for the CDR3: TGTGCCAGCAGTTTGGGGTGGCGAAAGAACACTGAAGCTTTCTTT. The chain links TRBV28 to TRBJ1-1; no clear D gene. The CDR3 is made up of 15 amino acids. Trimming shortened V by 3 bases and J by 1 base, and 12 bases separated the two germline ends. Germline V gives CDR1 MDHEN, CDR2 SYDVKM. Full variable domain (remainder filled in from reference TRBV28 and TRBJ1-1): DVKVTQSSRYLVKRTGEKVFLECVQDMDHENMFWYRQDPGLGLRLIYFSYDVKMKEKGDIPEGYSVSREKKERFSLILESASTNQTSMYLCASSLGWRKNTEAFFGQGTRLTVV.

J is TRBJ2-3 and V is TRBV6-5; the D call may be TRBD1 or TRBD2 (5 bases each). Between the trimmed V and J ends, which lost 0 bases and 0 bases, there was a span of 19 bases. The length of the CDR3 is 19 residues. Germline-derived CDR1 and CDR2 are MNHEY and SVGAGI. CDR3 in DNA: TGTGCCAGCAGTTACTCGAAACGTCCCGGGACGGCGAGCACAGATACGCAGTATTTT. Amino acids: CASSYSKRPGTASTDTQYF.